This TCR beta chain was observed in a study of OX40 agonist ivuxolimab in advanced cancers. Whole-study context: Treatment received earlier with anti-PD-1, anti-PD-L1 or anti-CTLA-4 agents was allowed, and over 35% had some. Findings and caveats of the study: Among some nonresponders, normalized T-cell clonal expansion was also low. Averaging showed that CD8+ T cells had more expanded clones than CD4+ did. The antigen specificity of the peripheral T cells (those that were expanded) was not determined.

V lost 5 bases, J lost 6 bases, and 17 bases lay in between. Germline assignment: CDR1 MNHNS and CDR2 SASEGT. This CDR3 is built from 15 residues. In its sample, this clone ranks as medium-sized. Its antigen is currently unknown. The protocol was immunoSEQ multiplex PCR, while the TCRdb copy is restricted to in-frame clones and leaves out a portion. This sample carries tens of thousands of clones, about 85% of them seen once, and the ten largest clones take 4.7%. The material sequenced was CD4+ or CD8+ T cells sorted from blood, taken in a trial of the OX40 agonist ivuxolimab. This clonotype originated in an adult with an advanced solid tumor such as melanoma, head and neck, liver or kidney cancer. J is TRBJ1-5 and V is TRBV6-1; a weak D match, TRBD1 (6 bases). The CDR3 bases are TGTGCCAGCAGTCTTAAACAGGGCGGGCTTCAGCCCCAGCATTTT. Translated: CASSLKQGGLQPQHF.